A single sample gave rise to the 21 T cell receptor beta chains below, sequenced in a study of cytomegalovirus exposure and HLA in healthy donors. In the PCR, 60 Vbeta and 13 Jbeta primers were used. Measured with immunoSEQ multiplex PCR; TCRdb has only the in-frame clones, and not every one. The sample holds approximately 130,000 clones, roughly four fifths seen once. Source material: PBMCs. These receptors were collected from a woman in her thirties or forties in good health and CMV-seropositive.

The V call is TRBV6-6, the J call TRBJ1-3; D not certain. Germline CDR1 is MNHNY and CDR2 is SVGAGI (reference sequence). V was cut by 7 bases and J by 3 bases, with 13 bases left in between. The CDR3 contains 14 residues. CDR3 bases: TGTGCCAGCACTCCAGGAGGAATTGGAAACACCATATATTTT. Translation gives CASTPGGIGNTIYF.

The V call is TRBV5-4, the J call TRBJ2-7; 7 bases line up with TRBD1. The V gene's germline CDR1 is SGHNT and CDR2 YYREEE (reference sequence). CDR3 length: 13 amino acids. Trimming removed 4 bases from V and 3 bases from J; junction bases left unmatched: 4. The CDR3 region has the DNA TGTGCCAGCAGCAGGGGACAGAGCTACGAGCAGTACTTC. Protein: CASSRGQSYEQYF.

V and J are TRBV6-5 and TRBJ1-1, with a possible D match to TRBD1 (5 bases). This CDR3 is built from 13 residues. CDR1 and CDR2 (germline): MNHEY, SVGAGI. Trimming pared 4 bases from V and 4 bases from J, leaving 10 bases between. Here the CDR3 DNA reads TGTGCCAGCAGTTCACAGGTGGGCACTGAAGCTTTCTTT. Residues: CASSSQVGTEAFF.

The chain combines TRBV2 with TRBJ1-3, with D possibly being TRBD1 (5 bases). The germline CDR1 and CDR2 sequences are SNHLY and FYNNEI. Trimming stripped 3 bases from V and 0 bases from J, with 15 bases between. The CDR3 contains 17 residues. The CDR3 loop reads CASSDPQGIASGNTIYF. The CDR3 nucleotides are TGTGCCAGCAGTGATCCCCAGGGCATTGCCTCTGGAAACACCATATATTTT.

The CDR3 DNA reads TGTGCCAGCAGTGTCACACGGGACTACGAGCAGTACTTC. It encodes CASSVTRDYEQYF. This sequence joins TRBV6-1 and TRBJ2-7; tentatively, D is TRBD2 (5 bases). The germline gives CDR1 MNHNS, CDR2 SASEGT. The V end was cut by 4 bases, the J end by 3 bases, with 10 bases between. The CDR3 is 13 residues long.

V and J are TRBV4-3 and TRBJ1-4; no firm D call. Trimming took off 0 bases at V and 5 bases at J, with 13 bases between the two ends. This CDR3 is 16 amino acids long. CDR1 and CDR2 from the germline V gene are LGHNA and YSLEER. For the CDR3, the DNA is TGCGCCAGCAGCCAAGAGATCGGCCGACTGAATGAAAAACTGTTTTTT. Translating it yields CASSQEIGRLNEKLFF.

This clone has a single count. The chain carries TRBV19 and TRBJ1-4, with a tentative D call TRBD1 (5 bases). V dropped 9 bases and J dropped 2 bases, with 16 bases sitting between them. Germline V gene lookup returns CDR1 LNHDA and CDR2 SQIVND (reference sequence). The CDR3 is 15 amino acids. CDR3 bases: TGTGCCAGCAGCCTTTTCGGGGGTACTAATGAAAAACTGTTTTTT. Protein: CASSLFGGTNEKLFF.

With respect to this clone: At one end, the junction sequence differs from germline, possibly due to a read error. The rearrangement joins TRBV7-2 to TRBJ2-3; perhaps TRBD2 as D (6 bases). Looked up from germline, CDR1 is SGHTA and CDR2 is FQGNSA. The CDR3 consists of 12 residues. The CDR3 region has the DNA TGTGCCAGCAGCCTTGGGACTGGAGGTTGCTTTTTT. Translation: CASSLGTGGCFF.

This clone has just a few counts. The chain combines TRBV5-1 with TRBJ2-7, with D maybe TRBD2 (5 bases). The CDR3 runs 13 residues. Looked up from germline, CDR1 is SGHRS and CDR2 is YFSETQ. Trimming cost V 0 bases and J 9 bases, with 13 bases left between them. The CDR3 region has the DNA TGCGCCAGCAGCTTGGCCTCGGAGGTGGGGCAGTACTTC. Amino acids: CASSLASEVGQYF.

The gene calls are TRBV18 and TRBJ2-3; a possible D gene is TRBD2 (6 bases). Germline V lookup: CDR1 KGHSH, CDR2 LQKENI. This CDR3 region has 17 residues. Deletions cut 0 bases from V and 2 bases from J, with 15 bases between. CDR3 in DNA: TGTGCCAGCTCACCACCCCCAGGGCGCGGGAACACAGATACGCAGTATTTT. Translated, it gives CASSPPPGRGNTDTQYF.

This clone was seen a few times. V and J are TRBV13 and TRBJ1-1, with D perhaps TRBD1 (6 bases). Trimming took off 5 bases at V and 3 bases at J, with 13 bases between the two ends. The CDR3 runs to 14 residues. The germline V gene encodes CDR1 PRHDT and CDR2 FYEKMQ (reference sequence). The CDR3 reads CASSPRTDYTEAFF. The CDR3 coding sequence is TGTGCCAGCAGCCCCCGGACAGACTACACTGAAGCTTTCTTT.

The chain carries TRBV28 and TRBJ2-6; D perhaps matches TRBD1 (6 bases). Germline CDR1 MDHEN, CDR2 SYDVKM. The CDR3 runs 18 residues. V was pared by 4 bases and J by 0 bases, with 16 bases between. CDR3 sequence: CASSSYRVNYSGANVLTF. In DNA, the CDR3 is TGTGCCAGCAGTTCCTACAGGGTTAACTACTCTGGGGCCAACGTCCTGACTTTC.

The CDR3 sequence: CSVLLPTDTQYF. As DNA, the CDR3 is TGCAGCGTTCTACTTCCCACAGATACGCAGTATTTT. The chain is built from TRBV29-1 and TRBJ2-3, with D uncertain. Germline-derived CDR1 and CDR2 are SQVTM and ANQGSEA. This CDR3 is built from 12 residues. With 5 bases removed from V and 2 bases from J, the gap between germline ends came to 8 bases.

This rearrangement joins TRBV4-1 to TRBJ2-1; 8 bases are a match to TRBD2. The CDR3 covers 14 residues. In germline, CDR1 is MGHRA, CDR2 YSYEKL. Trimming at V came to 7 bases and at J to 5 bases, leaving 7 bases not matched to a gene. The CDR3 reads CASTYLAGDNEQFF. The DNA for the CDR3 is TGCGCCAGCACCTATCTAGCGGGTGACAATGAGCAGTTCTTC.

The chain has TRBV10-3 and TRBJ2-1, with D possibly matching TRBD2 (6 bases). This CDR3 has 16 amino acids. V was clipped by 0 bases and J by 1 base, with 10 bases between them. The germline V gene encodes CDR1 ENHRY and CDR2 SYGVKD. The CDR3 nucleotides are TGTGCCATCAGTGAGTCTATGGGGGGTTCCTACAATGAGCAGTTCTTC. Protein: CAISESMGGSYNEQFF.

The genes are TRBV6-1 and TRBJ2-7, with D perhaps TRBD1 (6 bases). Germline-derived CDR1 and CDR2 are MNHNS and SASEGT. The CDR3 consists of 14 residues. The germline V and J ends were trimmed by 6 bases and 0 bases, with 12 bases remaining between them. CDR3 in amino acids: CASSVGQNSYEQYF. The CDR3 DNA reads TGTGCCAGCAGCGTAGGACAGAACTCCTACGAGCAGTACTTC.

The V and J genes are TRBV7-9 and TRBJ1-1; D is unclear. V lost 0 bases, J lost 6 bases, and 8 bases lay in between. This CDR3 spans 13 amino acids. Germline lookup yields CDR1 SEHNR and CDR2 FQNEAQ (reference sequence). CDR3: CASSLAGRPEAFF. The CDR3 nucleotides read TGTGCCAGCAGCTTAGCGGGCAGACCTGAAGCTTTCTTT. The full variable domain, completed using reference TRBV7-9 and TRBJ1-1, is DTGVSQNPRHKITKRGQNVTFRCDPISEHNRLYWYRQTLGQGPEFLTYFQNEAQLEKSRLLSDRFSAERPKGSFSTLEIQRTEQGDSAMYLCASSLAGRPEAFFGQGTRLTVV.

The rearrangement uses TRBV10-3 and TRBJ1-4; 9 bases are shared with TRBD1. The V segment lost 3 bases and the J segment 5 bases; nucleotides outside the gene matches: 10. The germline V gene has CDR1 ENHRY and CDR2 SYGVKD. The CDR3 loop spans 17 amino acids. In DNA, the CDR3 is TGTGCCATCAGTGAACAACCGCCCGGGACAGGGAATGAAAAACTGTTTTTT. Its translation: CAISEQPPGTGNEKLFF.

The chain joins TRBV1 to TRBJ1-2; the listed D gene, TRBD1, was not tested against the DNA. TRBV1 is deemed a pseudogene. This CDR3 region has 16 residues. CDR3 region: CTSSRRDREWADGYTF. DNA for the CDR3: TGCACCAGCAGCCGCCGGGACAGGGAATGGGCTGATGGCTACACCTTC.

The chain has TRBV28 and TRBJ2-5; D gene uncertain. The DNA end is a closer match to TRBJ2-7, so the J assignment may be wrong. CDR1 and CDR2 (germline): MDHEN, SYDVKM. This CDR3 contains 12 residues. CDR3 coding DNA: TGTGCCAGCAACGGGCAGTGGGGCGAGCAGTACTTC. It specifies CASNGQWGEQYF.

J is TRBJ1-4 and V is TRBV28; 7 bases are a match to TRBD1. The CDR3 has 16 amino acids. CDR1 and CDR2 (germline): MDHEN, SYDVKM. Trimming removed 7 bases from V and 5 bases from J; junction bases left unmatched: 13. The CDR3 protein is CASNPGTAAQNEKLFF. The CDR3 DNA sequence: TGTGCCAGCAACCCCGGGACAGCGGCTCAAAATGAAAAACTGTTTTTT.